The clone carrying this TCR beta chain appeared once. Germline loops: CDR1 SGHVS, CDR2 FQNEAQ. V was pared by 4 bases and J by 1 base, with 6 bases of the junction left unmatched. There are 16 residues in the CDR3. This record belongs to a study of blood T cell repertoires in COVID-19. Study summary: COVID-19 samples, acute and convalescent, were from the United States, Italy and Spain. T cells, B-cell-depleted T cells, or PBMCs supplied cDNA or gDNA.

Original processing notes: Amplification from reference gene primers served as the basis for estimated nucleated cell counts. Here immunoSEQ multiplex PCR was the method, and the copy in TCRdb shows in-frame clones only, minus some. V and J calls and clone size follow that table, whereas D and trimming were derived from the DNA. The data hold approximately 130,000 clones, with around four fifths observed a single time. The clonotype comes from a man older than 75 with acute or convalescent COVID-19. Sequencing was performed on peripheral blood. The chain joins TRBV7-8 to TRBJ1-2; 10 positions match TRBD1. The CDR3 loop is CASSSHRTGGNYGYTF. The CDR3 nucleotides read TGTGCCAGCAGCTCCCACCGGACAGGGGGTAACTATGGCTACACCTTC.